This section outlines one T cell receptor (beta chain) sequence together with its context. This specimen belongs to a study of blood T cell repertoires in COVID-19. Profiling relied on immunoSEQ multiplex PCR, and the TCRdb table lists in-frame clones only, not all of them. The repertoire holds roughly 190,000 clones, with approximately 86% as singletons. The sequence was obtained from a man in his sixties or seventies with acute or convalescent COVID-19. Sequenced material: peripheral blood.

The CDR3 DNA sequence: TGTGCCAGCAGTTACTCGGAGGGGGCAAACATTCAGTACTTC. This sequence encodes CASSYSEGANIQYF. The chain employs TRBV6-5 and TRBJ2-4; D may be TRBD1 (7 bases). From germline, CDR1 is MNHEY and CDR2 SVGAGI. There are 14 residues in the CDR3. Trimming pared 0 bases from V and 6 bases from J, leaving 9 bases between.